Presented here are 16 T cell receptor beta chains from one specimen sequenced in a study of glioma-infiltrating T cells after dendritic cell vaccination (dated by TCRdb to 2016 to 2018). Library creation used the immunoSEQ multiplex PCR assay. TCRdb took this table from immuneACCESS and kept in-frame rearrangements with V and J called. Such tables lack part of the clones; where checked against another copy, unresolved V genes explain under half of the gap, and the rest is unexplained. Counted in this sample were roughly 100,000 clones; roughly 90% of them appeared once. In total, the top ten clones hold more than 2.5% of the sample. In the paper's terms, the time point label means: after dendritic cell vaccination, including at tumor progression/relapse. Source: blood, taken after dendritic cell vaccination. The receptors shown here come from a human donor with glioblastoma.

CDR3 in amino acids: CASDPGEGYTF. CDR3 in DNA: TGTGCCAGCGATCCCGGGGAAGGCTACACCTTC. V gene TRBV6-1 combines with J gene TRBJ1-2; unclear D gene. CDR3 length: 11 amino acids. V was clipped by 8 bases and J by 8 bases, with 12 bases between them. Germline values: CDR1 MNHNS, CDR2 SASEGT.

The chain employs TRBV27 and TRBJ2-7, with 9 bases lining up with TRBD2. This CDR3 spans 16 amino acids. The ends lost 7 bases at V and 5 bases at J; junction bases unmatched: 15. The V gene's germline CDR1 is MNHEY and CDR2 SMNVEV (reference sequence). CDR3 sequence: CASTGQWASGIHEQYF. The DNA for the CDR3 is TGTGCCAGCACCGGACAGTGGGCTAGCGGGATCCACGAGCAGTACTTC.

This chain joins TRBV18 and TRBJ2-1; D unresolved. The V and J ends lost 9 bases and 4 bases respectively, with 16 bases between them. Germline V gene data show CDR1 as KGHSH and CDR2 as LQKENI. The CDR3 length is 14 residues. CDR3 nucleotides: TGTGCCAGTTTCGAGGCGAAGAATTACAATGAGCAGTTCTTC. Its protein is CASFEAKNYNEQFF.

The rearrangement uses TRBV7-2 and TRBJ1-5, with 11 bases fitting TRBD1. J lost 6 bases, V lost 5 bases, and 6 bases had no gene match. The V gene's germline CDR1 is SGHTA and CDR2 FQGNSA. CDR3 size: 15 residues. CDR3 sequence: CASSDGQGASQPQHF. In DNA form, the CDR3 reads TGTGCCAGCAGCGACGGACAGGGGGCTAGTCAGCCCCAGCATTTT.

The J gene is TRBJ2-3, the V gene TRBV25-1, with D possibly TRBD2 on 5 matching bases. Trimming shortened V by 4 bases and J by 7 bases, and 18 bases separated the two germline ends. The CDR3 consists of 15 residues. Per the germline V gene, CDR1 is MGHDK and CDR2 is SYGVNS. In nucleotides, the CDR3 is TGTGCCAGCAGTGCGGTGTCAGGACTCACGAATACGCAGTATTTT. It codes for CASSAVSGLTNTQYF.

The CDR3 region is CASQTAYSNQPQHF. CDR3 sequence (DNA): TGTGCCAGTCAGACTGCTTATAGCAATCAGCCCCAGCATTTT. The genes are TRBV19 and TRBJ1-5; no firm D call. Per the germline V gene, CDR1 is LNHDA and CDR2 is SQIVND (reference sequence). This CDR3 contains 14 residues. V gave up 8 bases and J gave up 0 bases, with 11 bases separating them.

The chain uses TRBV5-6 and TRBJ1-2, with 10 positions matching TRBD1. Losses at the gene ends were 4 bases for V and 4 bases for J; bases not matched to a gene: 7. The germline V gene has CDR1 SGHDT and CDR2 YYEEEE. CDR3 length equals 15 residues. The CDR3 DNA sequence: TGTGCCAGCAGCGACTCCGGGACAGGGGCCTATGGCTACACCTTC. It translates to CASSDSGTGAYGYTF.

The chain has TRBV7-2 and TRBJ2-3; possible D gene TRBD2, 6 bases. The CDR3 loop spans 15 amino acids. V lost 4 bases and J 3 bases, leaving 14 bases between the germline ends. Germline-derived CDR1 and CDR2 are SGHTA and FQGNSA. The chain's CDR3 is CASSSRMAGTDTQYF. CDR3 DNA sequence: TGTGCCAGCAGCTCTCGCATGGCGGGGACAGATACGCAGTATTTT.

The V gene is TRBV18, the J gene TRBJ2-5, with D possibly being TRBD1 (6 bases). Germline values: CDR1 KGHSH, CDR2 LQKENI. Trimming left V 2 bases short and J 1 base short, with 14 bases between. This CDR3 is built from 16 residues. CDR3 residues: CASSPLGQGIQETQYF. DNA of the CDR3: TGTGCCAGCTCACCATTGGGGCAGGGGATCCAAGAGACCCAGTACTTC.

This sequence joins TRBV11-3 and TRBJ1-1, with D possibly TRBD1 on 6 matching bases. Germline V CDR1 and CDR2: SGHNT, YENEEA. Trimming stripped 5 bases from V and 4 bases from J, with 11 bases between. This CDR3 is built from 13 residues. This CDR3 is CASSQVQGTEAFF. The DNA of the CDR3 is TGTGCCAGCAGCCAAGTACAGGGCACTGAAGCTTTCTTT.

V and J are TRBV30 and TRBJ1-1, with 7 bases aligning to TRBD1. CDR3 length equals 12 residues. The germline CDR1 and CDR2 sequences are GTSNPN and SVGIG (reference sequence). V was clipped by 3 bases and J by 9 bases; unmatched bases: 7. CDR3 protein: CAWRYWDSQAFF. CDR3 in DNA: TGTGCCTGGAGGTACTGGGACAGTCAAGCTTTCTTT. Full variable domain (outside the CDR3, taken from reference TRBV30 and TRBJ1-1): SQTIHQWPATLVQPVGSPLSLECTVEGTSNPNLYWYRQAAGRGLQLLFYSVGIGQISSEVPQNLSASRPQDRQFILSSKKLLLSDSGFYLCAWRYWDSQAFFGQGTRLTVV.

The chain employs TRBV6-1 and TRBJ2-1, with TRBD2 matching 7 bases. CDR1 MNHNS and CDR2 SASEGT come from the germline V gene. The CDR3 runs 15 residues. The V and J ends lost 5 bases and 3 bases, in that order; junction bases with no gene match: 7. The CDR3 DNA reads TGTGCCAGCAGTCTTGGGGGGGAGGGCTACAATGAGCAGTTCTTC. It codes for CASSLGGEGYNEQFF.

CDR3 amino acids: CASRPSYGDRGIRWPEAFF. CDR3 sequence (DNA): TGTGCCAGTAGACCCTCTTATGGGGACAGGGGGATTCGTTGGCCTGAAGCTTTCTTT. The rearrangement uses TRBV19 and TRBJ1-1; 11 bases are a match to TRBD1. The V gene's germline CDR1 is LNHDA and CDR2 SQIVND (reference sequence). This CDR3 region has 19 residues. V shed 6 bases, J shed 6 bases, and the junction held 21 bases outside the gene matches.

The V gene is TRBV5-1, the J gene TRBJ2-3, with a tentative D call TRBD2 (6 bases). CDR1 is SGHRS, CDR2 YFSETQ, per germline. V gave up 2 bases and J gave up 1 base, with 14 bases separating them. CDR3 length: 16 residues. The CDR3 protein is CASSFSGRSGTDTQYF. The CDR3 coding sequence is TGCGCCAGCAGCTTTTCCGGGAGAAGCGGCACAGATACGCAGTATTTT.

The J gene is TRBJ1-2, the V gene TRBV5-4; perhaps TRBD1 as D (5 bases). Germline CDR1 SGHNT, CDR2 YYREEE (reference sequence). V was shortened by 0 bases and J by 8 bases, with 11 bases between the two germline ends. CDR3 length: 13 amino acids. The CDR3 here is CASSLEAGYGYTF. DNA of the CDR3: TGTGCCAGCAGCTTGGAGGCAGGGTACGGCTACACCTTC.

This chain uses TRBV2 with TRBJ2-3; TRBD2 is a possible D gene (6 bases). Germline V gene lookup returns CDR1 SNHLY and CDR2 FYNNEI. The CDR3 has 12 amino acids. DNA of the CDR3: TGTTCAACACATCGGGGGACAGATACGCAGTATTTT. This gives the protein CSTHRGTDTQYF.